A selection of T cell receptor beta chains follows, all from one sample in a study of blood T cell repertoires in COVID-19. Libraries were prepared by immunoSEQ multiplex PCR; TCRdb keeps only in-frame clonotypes and omits some of them. The sample holds 65,000 or so clones, 65% to 90% seen once. The material sequenced was peripheral blood. The source of these receptors is a man aged 50-59 years with active COVID-19. The CDR3 runs from the conserved cysteine through the conserved F or W. A D gene is named only where the DNA matches it firmly.

j_call d_call v_call cdr3_aa cdr3_nt
TRBJ1-6 TRBD1 TRBV18 CASSPPDRGDNSPLHF TGTGCCAGCTCACCTCCGGACAGGGGCGATAATTCACCCCTCCACTTT
TRBJ1-6 . TRBV7-3 CASAQVYNSPLHF TGTGCCAGCGCCCAGGTTTATAATTCACCCCTCCACTTT
TRBJ2-7 TRBD1 TRBV20-1 CSTSPPTGGGYEQYF TGCAGTACTAGTCCCCCGACAGGGGGCGGCTACGAGCAGTACTTC
TRBJ2-7 TRBD2 TRBV10-2 CATRRGAGVNEQYF TGCGCCACCAGGAGGGGAGCGGGGGTAAACGAGCAGTACTTC
TRBJ2-5 TRBD1 TRBV5-1 CASSLYQGAETQYF TGCGCCAGCAGCTTGTACCAGGGGGCGGAGACCCAGTACTTC
TRBJ2-1 TRBD1 TRBV3-1/TRBV3-2 CASSRTGTGGNEQFF TGTGCCAGCAGCCGAACCGGGACAGGGGGAAATGAGCAGTTCTTC
TRBJ1-2 . TRBV10-1 CASSPEGNGYTF TGCGCCAGCAGCCCCGAGGGAAATGGCTACACCTTC
TRBJ1-6 . TRBV7-2 CASSLNSVSPLHF TGTGCCAGCAGCTTGAACAGTGTATCACCCCTCCACTTT
TRBJ1-3 . TRBV9 CASSVDMVRGNTIYF TGTGCCAGCAGCGTGGACATGGTGCGAGGAAACACCATATATTTT
TRBJ1-5 . TRBV2 CASREQRTSNQPQHF TGTGCCAGCAGAGAACAGAGGACAAGCAATCAGCCCCAGCATTTT
TRBJ2-2 . TRBV5-1 CASSRDTNTGELFF TGCGCCAGCAGCCGGGACACAAACACCGGGGAGCTGTTTTTT
TRBJ2-5 . TRBV11-3 CASSAGVGETQYF TGTGCCAGCAGCGCCGGGGTAGGCGAGACCCAGTACTTC
TRBJ2-7 TRBD1 TRBV7-3 CASSQFPGQGASYEQYF TGTGCCAGCAGCCAGTTCCCGGGACAGGGGGCAAGCTACGAGCAGTACTTC
TRBJ2-1 . TRBV7-2 CASSSYSSSYNEQFF TGTGCCAGCAGCTCATACTCGAGCTCCTACAATGAGCAGTTCTTC
TRBJ1-2 . TRBV9 CASTVYRDYNYGYTF TGTGCCAGCACCGTGTACAGGGATTACAACTATGGCTACACCTTC
TRBJ1-1 TRBD1 TRBV6-5 CASSYRQGANTEAFF TGTGCCAGCAGTTACCGTCAGGGGGCGAACACTGAAGCTTTCTTT
TRBJ2-5 . TRBV30 CAWTSAQETQYF TGTGCCTGGACTAGCGCCCAAGAGACCCAGTACTTC
TRBJ1-1 . TRBV28 CASSSWSLTPEAFF TGTGCCAGCAGTTCTTGGAGCTTGACCCCTGAAGCTTTCTTT
TRBJ1-3 TRBD1 TRBV19 CASKGQLYSGNTIYF TGTGCCAGTAAGGGACAGCTCTACTCTGGAAACACCATATATTTT
TRBJ1-1 . TRBV5-4 CASSLDSQGRTEAFF TGTGCCAGCAGCTTGGATAGCCAGGGCAGAACTGAAGCTTTCTTT
TRBJ1-2 . TRBV19 CASSIVQYGYTF TGTGCCAGTAGTATCGTACAGTATGGCTACACCTTC
TRBJ2-7 TRBD1 TRBV5-1 CASSALGTGFVRYEQYF TGCGCCAGCAGCGCCCTGGGGACAGGGTTTGTACGCTACGAGCAGTACTTC
TRBJ1-1 TRBD1 TRBV3-1/TRBV3-2 CASSPGGTGEGTEAFF TGTGCCAGCAGCCCAGGGGGGACAGGGGAAGGGACTGAAGCTTTCTTT
TRBJ2-3 TRBD2 TRBV7-2 CASSLSSGRSDTQYF TGTGCCAGCAGTCTAAGCAGCGGGAGGTCAGATACGCAGTATTTT